This T cell receptor beta chain was identified during a study of T cells in tumors after PD-1 blockade. The time point here: second of two pre-therapy site-matched biopsies around 2 months apart. The CDR3 is made up of 14 amino acids. Germline CDR1 and CDR2: SQVTM and ANQGSEA. V was shortened by 7 bases and J by 10 bases, with 22 bases between the two germline ends. The assay was immunoSEQ multiplex PCR, and TCRdb's table has in-frame clones only and misses some. The sample has roughly 2,000 clones, approximately 69% seen once. The sequenced sample was tumor tissue, obtained before anti-PD-1 treatment. V and J are TRBV29-1 and TRBJ1-4; maybe TRBD1 (6 bases). The clonotype originates from a human donor with basal cell carcinoma. The CDR3 DNA reads as TGCAGCGCCCTAGGGGTGGCAGGGGACGGAAAACTGTTTTTT. Translation: CSALGVAGDGKLFF.